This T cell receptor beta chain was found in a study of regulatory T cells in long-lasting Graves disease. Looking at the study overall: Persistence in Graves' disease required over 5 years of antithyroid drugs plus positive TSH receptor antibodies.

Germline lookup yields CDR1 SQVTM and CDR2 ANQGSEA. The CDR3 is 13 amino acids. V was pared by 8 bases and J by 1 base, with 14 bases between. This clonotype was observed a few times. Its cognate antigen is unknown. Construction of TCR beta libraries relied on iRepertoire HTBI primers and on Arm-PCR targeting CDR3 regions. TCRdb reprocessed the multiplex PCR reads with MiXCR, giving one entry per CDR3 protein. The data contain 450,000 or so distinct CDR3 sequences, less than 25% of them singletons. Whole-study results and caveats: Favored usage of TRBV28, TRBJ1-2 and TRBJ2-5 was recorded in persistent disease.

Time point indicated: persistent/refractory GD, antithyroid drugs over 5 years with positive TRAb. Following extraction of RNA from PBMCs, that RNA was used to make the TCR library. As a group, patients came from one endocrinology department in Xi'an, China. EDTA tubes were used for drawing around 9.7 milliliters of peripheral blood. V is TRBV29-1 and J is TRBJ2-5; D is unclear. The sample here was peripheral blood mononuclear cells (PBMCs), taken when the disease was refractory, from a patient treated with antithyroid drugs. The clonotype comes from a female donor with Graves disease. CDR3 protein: CSLVRSAQETQYF. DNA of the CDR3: TGCAGCCTAGTTAGGTCAGCCCAAGAGACCCAGTACTTC.